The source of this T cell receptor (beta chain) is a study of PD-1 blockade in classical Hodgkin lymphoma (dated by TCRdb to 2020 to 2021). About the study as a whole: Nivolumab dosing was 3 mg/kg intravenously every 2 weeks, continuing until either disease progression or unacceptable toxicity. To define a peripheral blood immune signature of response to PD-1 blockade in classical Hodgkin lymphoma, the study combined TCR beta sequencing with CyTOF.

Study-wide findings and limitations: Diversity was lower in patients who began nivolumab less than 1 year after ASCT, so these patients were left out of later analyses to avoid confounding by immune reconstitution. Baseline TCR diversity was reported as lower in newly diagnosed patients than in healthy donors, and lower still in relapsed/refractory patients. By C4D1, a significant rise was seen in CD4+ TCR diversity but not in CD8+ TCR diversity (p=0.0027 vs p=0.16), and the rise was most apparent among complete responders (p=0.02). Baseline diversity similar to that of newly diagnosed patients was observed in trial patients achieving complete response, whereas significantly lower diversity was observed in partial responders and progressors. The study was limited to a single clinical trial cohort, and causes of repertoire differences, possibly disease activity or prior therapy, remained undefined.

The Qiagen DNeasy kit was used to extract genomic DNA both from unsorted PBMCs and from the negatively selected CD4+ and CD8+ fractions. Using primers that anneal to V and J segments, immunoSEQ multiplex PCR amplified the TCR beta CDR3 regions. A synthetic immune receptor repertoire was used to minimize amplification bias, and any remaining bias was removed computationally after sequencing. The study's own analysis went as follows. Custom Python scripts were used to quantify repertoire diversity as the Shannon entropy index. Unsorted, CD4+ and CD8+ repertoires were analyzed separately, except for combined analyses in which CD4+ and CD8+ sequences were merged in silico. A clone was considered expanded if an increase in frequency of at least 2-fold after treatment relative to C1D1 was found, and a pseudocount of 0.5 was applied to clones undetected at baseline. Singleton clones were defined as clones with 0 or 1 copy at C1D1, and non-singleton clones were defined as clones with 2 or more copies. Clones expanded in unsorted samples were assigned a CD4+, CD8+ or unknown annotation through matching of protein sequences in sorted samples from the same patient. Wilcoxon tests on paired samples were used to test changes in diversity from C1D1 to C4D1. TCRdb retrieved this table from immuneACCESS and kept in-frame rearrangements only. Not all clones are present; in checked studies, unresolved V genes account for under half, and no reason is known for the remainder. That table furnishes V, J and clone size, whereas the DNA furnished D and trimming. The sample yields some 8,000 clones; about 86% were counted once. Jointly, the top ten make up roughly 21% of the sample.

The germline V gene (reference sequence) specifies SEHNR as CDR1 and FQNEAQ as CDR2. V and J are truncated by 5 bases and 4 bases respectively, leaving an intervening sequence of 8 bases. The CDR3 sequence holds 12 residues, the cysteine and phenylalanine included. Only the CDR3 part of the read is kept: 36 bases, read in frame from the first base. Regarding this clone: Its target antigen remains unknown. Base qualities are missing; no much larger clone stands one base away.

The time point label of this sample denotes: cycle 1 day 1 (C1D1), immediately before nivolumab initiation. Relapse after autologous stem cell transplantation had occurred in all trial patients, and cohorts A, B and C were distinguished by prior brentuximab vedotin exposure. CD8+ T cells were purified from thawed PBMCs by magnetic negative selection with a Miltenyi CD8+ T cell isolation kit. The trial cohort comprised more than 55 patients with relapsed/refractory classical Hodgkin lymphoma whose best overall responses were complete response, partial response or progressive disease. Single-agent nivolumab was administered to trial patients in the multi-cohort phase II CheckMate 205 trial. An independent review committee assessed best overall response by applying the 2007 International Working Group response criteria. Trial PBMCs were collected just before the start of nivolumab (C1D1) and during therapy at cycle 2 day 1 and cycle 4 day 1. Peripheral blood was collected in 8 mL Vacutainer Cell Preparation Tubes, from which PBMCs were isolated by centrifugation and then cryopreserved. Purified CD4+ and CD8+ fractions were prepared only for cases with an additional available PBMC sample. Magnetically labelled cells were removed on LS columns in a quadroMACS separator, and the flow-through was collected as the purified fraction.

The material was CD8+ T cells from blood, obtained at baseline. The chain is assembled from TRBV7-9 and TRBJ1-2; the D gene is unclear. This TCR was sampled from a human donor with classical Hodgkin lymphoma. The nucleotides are TGTGCCAGCAGCCCCGACCTCTATGGCTACACCTTC. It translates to CASSPDLYGYTF.